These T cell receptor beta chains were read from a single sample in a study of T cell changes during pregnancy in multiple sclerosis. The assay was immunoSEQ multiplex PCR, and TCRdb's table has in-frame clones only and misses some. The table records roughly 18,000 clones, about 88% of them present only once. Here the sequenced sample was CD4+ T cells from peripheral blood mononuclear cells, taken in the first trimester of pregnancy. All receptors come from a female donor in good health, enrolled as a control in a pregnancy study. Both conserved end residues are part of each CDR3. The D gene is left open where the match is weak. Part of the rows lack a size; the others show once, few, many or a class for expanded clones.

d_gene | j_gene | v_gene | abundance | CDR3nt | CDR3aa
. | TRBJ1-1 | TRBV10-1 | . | TGCGCCAGCAGTGAGTCTGGCCAGTCCAGGACTGAAGCTTTCTTT | CASSESGQSRTEAFF
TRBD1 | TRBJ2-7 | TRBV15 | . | TGTGCCACCAGCAGAGAGGGCAGGGCGGGACAGGGACAAATCTACGAGCAGTACTTC | CATSREGRAGQGQIYEQYF
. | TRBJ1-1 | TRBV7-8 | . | TGTGCCAGCAGCCTTAGTTCCGGGACTGAAGCTTTCTTT | CASSLSSGTEAFF
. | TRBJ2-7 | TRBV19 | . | TGTGCCAGTAGTATACTGGGGGGAGGCCCAACACTCCAGTACTTC | CASSILGGGPTLQYF
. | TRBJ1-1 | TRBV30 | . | TGTGCCTGGGGTCTTAGGACGGGGGGTGGCACTGAAGCTTTCTTT | CAWGLRTGGGTEAFF
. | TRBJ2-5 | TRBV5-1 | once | TGCGCCAGCAGCTTGCGGCTAGCCCAGCCGAGAGAGACCCAGTACTTC | CASSLRLAQPRETQYF
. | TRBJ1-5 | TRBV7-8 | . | TGTGCCAGCAGCTTAAAACGGTTGGTAGGCAATCAGCCCCAGCATTTT | CASSLKRLVGNQPQHF
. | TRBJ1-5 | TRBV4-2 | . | TGTGCCAGCAGCCAAGATGGAGACAGGCTGGGTCAGCCCCAGCATTTT | CASSQDGDRLGQPQHF
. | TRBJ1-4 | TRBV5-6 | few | TGTGCCAGCAGCTTGGCTGGGGGGGCAACTAATGAAAAACTGTTTTTT | CASSLAGGATNEKLFF
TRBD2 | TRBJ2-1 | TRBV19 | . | TGTGCCAGTGGGGGGTTAGCGGGGGGTTCCAATGAGCAGTTCTTC | CASGGLAGGSNEQFF
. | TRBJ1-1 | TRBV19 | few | TGTGCCAGTATGTTCCCAGGGACTGAAGCTTTCTTT | CASMFPGTEAFF
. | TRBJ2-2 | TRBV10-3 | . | TGTGCCATCAGTGGGGCCAGGGGTACCGGGGAGCTGTTTTTT | CAISGARGTGELFF
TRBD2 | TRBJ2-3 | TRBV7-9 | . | TGTGCCAGCAGCTCTTCGCTAGCGGGGGCCACAGATACGCAGTATTTT | CASSSSLAGATDTQYF
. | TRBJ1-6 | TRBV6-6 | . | TGTGCCAGCAGCTCGACAGGTGATAATAATTCACCCCTCCACTTT | CASSSTGDNNSPLHF
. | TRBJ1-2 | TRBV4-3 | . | TGCGCCAGCAGCCAAGGGATTCTTCTTGACACCCATGGCTACACCTTC | CASSQGILLDTHGYTF
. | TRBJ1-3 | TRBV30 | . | TGTGCCTGGAGTTCCGGGAACTTAGGAAACACCATATATTTT | CAWSSGNLGNTIYF
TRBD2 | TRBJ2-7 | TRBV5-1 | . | TGCGCCAGCAGCTCGGGACTAGCGGGAGGGCCTTCCTACGAGCAGTACTTC | CASSSGLAGGPSYEQYF
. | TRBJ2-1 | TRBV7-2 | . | TGTGCCAGCAGCTTAAGAGGTCCAGATTACAATGAGCAGTTCTTC | CASSLRGPDYNEQFF